The present T cell receptor (beta chain) was sequenced within a study of blood T cell repertoires in COVID-19. For the study at large: Acute and convalescent COVID-19 specimens originated in the United States, Italy and Spain.

Some clones are missing from TCRdb's copy, which holds only in-frame ones; the method was immunoSEQ multiplex PCR. The sample has a few hundred thousand clones, about 80% seen once; the top ten hold approximately 7.4%. Germline assignment: CDR1 LNHDA and CDR2 SQIVND (reference sequence). This CDR3 region has 17 residues. V trimming: 2 bases; J trimming: 1 base; junction bases outside the gene matches: 5. J is TRBJ2-7 and V is TRBV19, with 13 bases matching TRBD2. This TCR was recovered from a woman aged 50 to 65 with acute or convalescent COVID-19. Sample: peripheral blood. Written as DNA, the CDR3 is TGTGCCAGTAGTATAAGGACTAGCGGGAGTGTTTCCTACGAGCAGTACTTC. Protein product: CASSIRTSGSVSYEQYF.